The 10 T cell receptor beta chains in this list originate from one sample, sequenced in a study of blood T cell repertoires in COVID-19. Sequencing was performed with immunoSEQ multiplex PCR; in TCRdb, only in-frame clones are kept and a portion is missing. The sample holds around 300,000 clones; almost 90% are singletons and the top ten take roughly 1.5%. Sequencing was done on a sample of PBMCs or T cells enriched from blood (not recorded which). All receptors come from a woman aged 18-29 years with acute COVID-19.

Only one count was recorded for this clone. The chain combines TRBV5-1 with TRBJ1-1; 9 nucleotides match TRBD1. The CDR3 contains 15 residues. With 4 bases clipped from V and 1 base from J, the junction kept 5 bases outside the gene matches. Germline CDR1 SGHRS, CDR2 YFSETQ. CDR3 sequence (DNA): TGCGCCAGCAGCCCGGGACAGGGAGAGAACACTGAAGCTTTCTTT. Translated: CASSPGQGENTEAFF.

This chain links TRBV7-9 with TRBJ2-2; a weak D match, TRBD2 (6 bases). The CDR3 spans 17 residues. From germline, CDR1 is SEHNR and CDR2 FQNEAQ (reference sequence). The V gene lost 2 bases and the J gene lost 2 bases, with 15 bases spanning the gap. The DNA of the CDR3 is TGTGCCAGCAGCTTATTCGGGCTAGCGTACAACACCGGGGAGCTGTTTTTT. Encoded protein: CASSLFGLAYNTGELFF.

CDR3: CASTPGQQGLAGYLFGNEQFF. Written as DNA, the CDR3 is TGTGCCAGCACCCCCGGGCAGCAAGGACTAGCGGGTTACCTTTTCGGGAATGAGCAGTTCTTC. The chain joins TRBV28 to TRBJ2-1; TRBD2 matches at 11 bases. Unmatched junction bases numbered 27, after V lost 7 bases and J lost 7 bases. The CDR3 is 21 amino acids. CDR1 MDHEN and CDR2 SYDVKM come from the germline V gene.

The J gene is TRBJ2-7, the V gene TRBV5-4; 7 bases line up with TRBD2. The germline V gene encodes CDR1 SGHNT and CDR2 YYREEE (reference sequence). CDR3 size: 14 residues. With 4 bases clipped from V and 0 bases from J, the junction kept 4 bases outside the gene matches. CDR3 sequence reads: CASSPAGLSYEQYF. CDR3 coding DNA: TGTGCCAGCAGCCCAGCGGGACTCTCCTACGAGCAGTACTTC.

The chain has TRBV30 and TRBJ2-1; 14 bases are a match to TRBD2. The length of the CDR3 is 17 residues. Unmatched junction bases numbered 11, after V lost 3 bases and J lost 7 bases. Germline values: CDR1 GTSNPN, CDR2 SVGIG (reference sequence). As DNA, the CDR3 is TGTGCCTGGAGGAGGACCCCCGGGACTAGCGGGGGAAATGAGCAGTTCTTC. This gives the protein CAWRRTPGTSGGNEQFF.

The CDR3 bases are TGTGCCAGCAGCAAAGCGGGATATACAGATGAGCAGTTCTTC. The encoded protein is CASSKAGYTDEQFF. The chain uses TRBV14 and TRBJ2-1, with 7 bases identical to TRBD2. The trim removed 5 bases at V and 8 bases at J, leaving 9 bases unmatched. The CDR3 covers 14 residues. Germline lookup yields CDR1 SGHDN and CDR2 FVKESK.

The chain uses TRBV20-1 and TRBJ1-2, with 7 bases lining up with TRBD1. The CDR3 consists of 15 residues. The V segment lost 3 bases and the J segment 0 bases; nucleotides outside the gene matches: 7. Looked up from germline, CDR1 is DFQATT and CDR2 is SNEGSKA (reference sequence). Here the CDR3 DNA reads TGCAGTGCTAGTAGACAGGGTGGAGCTAACTATGGCTACACCTTC. Protein: CSASRQGGANYGYTF.

The genes are TRBV5-1 and TRBJ2-3, with 10 bases aligning to TRBD2. The germline V gene has CDR1 SGHRS and CDR2 YFSETQ. The CDR3 is 15 residues long. The V and J ends lost 0 bases and 4 bases, in that order; junction bases with no gene match: 2. The CDR3 region is CASSLASGSSDTQYF. CDR3 bases: TGCGCCAGCAGCTTGGCTAGCGGGAGTTCAGATACGCAGTATTTT.

CDR3 nucleotide sequence: TGTGCCAGCAGCGTAGACCCCGAGACTGTCGATGAGCAGTTCTTC. This codes for CASSVDPETVDEQFF. The V call is TRBV9, the J call TRBJ2-1; no reliable D call. Germline V gives CDR1 SGDLS, CDR2 YYNGEE. CDR3 length equals 15 residues. V dropped 0 bases and J dropped 8 bases, with 15 bases sitting between them.

The chain links TRBV4-1 to TRBJ2-1, with D unclear. The CDR3 totals 15 residues. Per germline, CDR1 MGHRA and CDR2 YSYEKL. With 1 base removed from V and 15 bases from J, the gap between germline ends came to 22 bases. The chain's CDR3 is CASSQAPHNLEDRFF. For the CDR3, the DNA is TGCGCCAGCAGCCAAGCACCTCACAATCTCGAGGATCGGTTCTTC.